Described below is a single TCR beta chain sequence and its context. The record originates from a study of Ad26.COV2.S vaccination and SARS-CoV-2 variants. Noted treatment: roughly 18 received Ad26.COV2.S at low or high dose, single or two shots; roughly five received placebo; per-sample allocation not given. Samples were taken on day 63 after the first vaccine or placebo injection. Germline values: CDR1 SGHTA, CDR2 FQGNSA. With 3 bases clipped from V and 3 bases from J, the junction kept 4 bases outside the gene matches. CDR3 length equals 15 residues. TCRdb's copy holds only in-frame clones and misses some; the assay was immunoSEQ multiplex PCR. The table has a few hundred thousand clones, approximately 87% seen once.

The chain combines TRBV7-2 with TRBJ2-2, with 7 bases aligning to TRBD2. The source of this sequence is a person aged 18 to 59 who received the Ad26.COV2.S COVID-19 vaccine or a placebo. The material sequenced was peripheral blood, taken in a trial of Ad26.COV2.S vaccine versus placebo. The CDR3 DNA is TGTGCCAGCAGCTTGATTGCGGGGGACACCGGGGAGCTGTTTTTT. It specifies CASSLIAGDTGELFF.